The rows below give T cell receptor beta chains drawn from one sample of a study of blood T cells in healthy people across ages. MiXCR, applied by TCRdb to the 5' RACE reads, yields one record per CDR3 protein. Here the sample spans 800,000 to 950,000 distinct CDR3 sequences, under 40% being singletons. Sequencing input: blood. These receptors were collected from a young man in good health. Both conserved end residues are part of each CDR3.

>TRBV4-2|TRBJ1-5
CANSQEGGMNNQPQHF
>TRBV12-3/TRBV12-4|TRBJ2-5
CASSYSGGGRYQETQYF
>TRBV3-1|TRBJ2-2
CASSHPQRTGELFF
>TRBV28|TRBJ1-2
CASIPGVDSNYGYTF
>TRBV6-2/TRBV6-3|TRBJ1-2
CASSYPRTGLLGYTF
>TRBV6-1|TRBJ2-5
CASSPGRAGGLGNEQYF
>TRBV11-2|TRBJ2-3
CASSVMPADTQYF
>TRBV5-1|TRBJ1-1
CASSSGDRVVPEAFF
>TRBV29-1|TRBJ2-1
CSVQTGEVNEQFF
>TRBV20-1|TRBJ1-4
CSAREAANNEKLFF
>TRBV27|TRBJ2-1
CASSLGSTYNEQFF
>TRBV10-3|TRBJ2-3
CAISVRDATTTDTQYF
>TRBV11-1|TRBJ2-7
CASSLDYSYEQYF
>TRBV7-3|TRBJ2-3
CASSLEPGGMTDTQYF
>TRBV6-1|TRBJ1-1
CASSPPARNTEAFF
>TRBV7-2|TRBJ1-1
CASSWGDRTLNTEAFF
>TRBV6-2/TRBV6-3|TRBJ1-1
CAGRDRGTATEAFF
>TRBV12-3/TRBV12-4|TRBJ2-2
CASSSYRDKPNTGELFF
>TRBV10-3|TRBJ2-3
CAISDHRGPGADTQYF
>TRBV3-1|TRBJ2-4
CASSQDLPFRIQYF
>TRBV5-1|TRBJ2-2
CASRPLPTNTGELFF
>TRBV6-2/TRBV6-3|TRBJ1-2
CASRTGASGYTF
>TRBV9|TRBJ2-3
CASSEPRVGTDTQYF
>TRBV20-1|TRBJ2-7
CSARRGGSYEQYF